These 8 T cell receptor beta chains originate from one sample sequenced in a study of blood T cell repertoires in COVID-19. Sequencing was performed with immunoSEQ multiplex PCR; in TCRdb, only in-frame clones are kept and a portion is missing. Altogether 350,000 to 450,000 clones are present, 85% being singletons, with the ten largest covering 3% to 4%. The sample was peripheral blood. Receptors originate from a woman between 18 and 30 years old with acute or convalescent COVID-19.

This chain joins TRBV6-1 and TRBJ2-1, with 10 nucleotides matching TRBD2. The CDR3 runs to 15 residues. Germline V CDR1 and CDR2: MNHNS, SASEGT. V trimming: 1 base; J trimming: 7 bases; junction bases outside the gene matches: 4. The CDR3 DNA sequence: TGTGCCAGCAGTGAAGTAGCGGGGGGAGGGAATGAGCAGTTCTTC. Protein: CASSEVAGGGNEQFF.

V usage is TRBV6-5 and J usage is TRBJ1-1; TRBD1 matches 8 bases. This CDR3 region has 12 residues. The V and J ends lost 8 bases and 11 bases, in that order; junction bases with no gene match: 10. The germline V gene has CDR1 MNHEY and CDR2 SVGAGI. DNA of the CDR3: TGTGCCAGCCTAATCGGACAGGGTAGGGCTTTCTTT. Translated, it gives CASLIGQGRAFF.

The chain employs TRBV27 and TRBJ2-3, with a tentative D call TRBD2 (6 bases). Germline V gene lookup returns CDR1 MNHEY and CDR2 SMNVEV (reference sequence). The CDR3 has 15 residues. Trimming stripped 5 bases from V and 0 bases from J, with 12 bases between. CDR3 amino acids: CASSIGTGSTDTQYF. The CDR3 nucleotides read TGTGCCAGCAGTATCGGGACTGGGAGCACAGATACGCAGTATTTT.

This chain links TRBV27 with TRBJ2-5, with unresolved D. The CDR3 runs 15 residues. V was trimmed by 2 bases and J by 2 bases, leaving 12 bases between them. Looked up from germline, CDR1 is MNHEY and CDR2 is SMNVEV (reference sequence). CDR3 DNA: TGTGCCAGCAGTTTAGCCCAGGAATATCAAGAGACCCAGTACTTC. This gives the protein CASSLAQEYQETQYF.

The chain is built from TRBV9 and TRBJ1-5; D call uncertain. Trimming pared 4 bases from V and 0 bases from J, leaving 11 bases between. This CDR3 is built from 15 residues. CDR1 and CDR2 (germline): SGDLS, YYNGEE. The CDR3 coding sequence is TGTGCCAGCAGCCCGCGTGGAGATAGCAATCAGCCCCAGCATTTT. It is translated as CASSPRGDSNQPQHF.

This chain links TRBV9 with TRBJ2-7, with 9 bases aligning to TRBD1. V lost 3 bases to trimming and J lost 12 bases; unmatched junction nucleotides: 4. Germline assignment: CDR1 SGDLS and CDR2 YYNGEE. The CDR3 totals 11 residues. The CDR3 coding sequence is TGTGCCAGCAGCGGGGGGACAGGGCTGTACTTC. This encodes CASSGGTGLYF.

V is TRBV19 and J is TRBJ1-1; TRBD1 agrees at 7 bases. Germline lookup yields CDR1 LNHDA and CDR2 SQIVND (reference sequence). The V and J ends lost 10 bases and 2 bases, in that order; junction bases with no gene match: 10. The CDR3 spans 14 residues. CDR3: CATKFDRENTEAFF. The CDR3 region has the DNA TGTGCCACAAAGTTCGACAGGGAAAACACTGAAGCTTTCTTT. Supplemented by reference TRBV19 and TRBJ1-1, the full variable domain reads DGGITQSPKYLFRKEGQNVTLSCEQNLNHDAMYWYRQDPGQGLRLIYYSQIVNDFQKGDIAEGYSVSREKKESFPLTVTSAQKNPTAFYLCATKFDRENTEAFFGQGTRLTVV.

This chain joins TRBV7-3 and TRBJ2-3; 7 bases fit TRBD2. V was clipped by 5 bases and J by 4 bases; unmatched bases: 6. The CDR3 extends over 14 amino acids. Germline lookup yields CDR1 SGHTA and CDR2 FQGTGA. The CDR3 DNA reads TGTGCCAGCAGCGACGGGGGGAACGCAGATACGCAGTATTTT. The encoded protein is CASSDGGNADTQYF.